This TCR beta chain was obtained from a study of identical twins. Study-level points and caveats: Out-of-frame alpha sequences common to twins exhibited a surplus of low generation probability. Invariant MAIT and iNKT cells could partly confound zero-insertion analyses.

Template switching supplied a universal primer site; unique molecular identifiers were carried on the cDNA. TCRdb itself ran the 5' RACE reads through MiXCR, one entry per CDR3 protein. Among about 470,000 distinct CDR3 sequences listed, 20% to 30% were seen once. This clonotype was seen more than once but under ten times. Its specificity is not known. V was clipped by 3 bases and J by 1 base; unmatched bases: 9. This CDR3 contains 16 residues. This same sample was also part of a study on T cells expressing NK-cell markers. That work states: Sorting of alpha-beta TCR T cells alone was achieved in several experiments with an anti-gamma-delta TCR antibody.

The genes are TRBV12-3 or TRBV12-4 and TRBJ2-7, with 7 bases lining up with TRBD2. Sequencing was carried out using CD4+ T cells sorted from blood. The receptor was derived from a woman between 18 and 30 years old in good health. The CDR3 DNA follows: TGTGCCAGCAGTTTTCTATCGGGGGGTCCTTCCTACGAGCAGTACTTC. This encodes CASSFLSGGPSYEQYF.